What follows are 32 T cell receptor beta chains derived from one specimen sequenced in a study of shared clonotypes between healthy human individuals. Some clones are missing from TCRdb's copy, which holds only in-frame ones; the method was immunoSEQ multiplex PCR. The repertoire holds 2 million or so clones, about 95% seen once, with roughly 1% in the top ten. Positively selected for CCR7, the CD45RO-negative cells used as naive CD8 cells excluded terminally differentiated effector memory CD45RA+ cells. The material sequenced was naive CD8+ T cells sorted from blood. The receptors here all came from a man younger than 30 in good health.

This chain uses TRBV7-3 with TRBJ2-1; 7 nucleotides align to TRBD2. The germline gives CDR1 SGHTA, CDR2 FQGTGA. The length of the CDR3 is 14 residues. V lost 5 bases and J lost 6; bases outside the gene matches: 7. CDR3: CASSPTGLRNEQFF. DNA for the CDR3: TGTGCCAGCAGCCCGACGGGACTACGCAATGAGCAGTTCTTC.

The chain is built from TRBV9 and TRBJ1-1; D is undetermined. CDR1 SGDLS and CDR2 YYNGEE come from the germline V gene. V lost 6 bases to trimming and J lost 6 bases, with 15 bases between them. The CDR3 loop spans 13 amino acids. DNA of the CDR3: TGTGCCAGCACCAAGGGTCCAGAGCCTGAAGCTTTCTTT. It encodes CASTKGPEPEAFF.

Here the CDR3 reads CASSFRQGTETQYF. As DNA, the CDR3 is TGTGCCAGCAGTTTTAGGCAGGGAACGGAGACCCAGTACTTC. The chain couples TRBV28 to TRBJ2-5, with D tentatively TRBD1 (5 bases). V gave up 3 bases and J gave up 5 bases, with 13 bases separating them. CDR1 and CDR2 from the germline V gene are MDHEN and SYDVKM. The CDR3 extends over 14 amino acids.

This clone was recorded once. Other DNA sequences in this specimen translate into the identical CDR3. The chain combines TRBV10-3 with TRBJ1-1, with unresolved D. Trimming took 3 bases from V and 2 from J, leaving 4 bases between them. Germline V gives CDR1 ENHRY, CDR2 SYGVKD. This CDR3 spans 12 amino acids. The CDR3 is CAISDGNTEAFF. The CDR3 coding sequence is TGTGCCATCAGTGACGGAAACACTGAAGCTTTCTTT.

The rearrangement joins TRBV7-9 to TRBJ2-7, with D uncertain. The CDR3 is made up of 12 amino acids. Germline CDR1 is SEHNR and CDR2 is FQNEAQ (reference sequence). V shed 5 bases and J shed 5 bases, with 10 bases lying between them. The CDR3 is CASSPISNEQYF. CDR3 in DNA: TGTGCCAGCAGCCCCATTTCTAACGAGCAGTACTTC.

This CDR3 is CSVGAGSSEQYF. Here the CDR3 DNA reads TGCAGCGTTGGTGCGGGGTCCAGCGAGCAGTACTTC. This sequence joins TRBV29-1 and TRBJ2-7, with D possibly matching TRBD2 (6 bases). Trimming cost V 4 bases and J 6 bases, with 13 bases left between them. The CDR3 is made up of 12 amino acids. The germline CDR1 and CDR2 sequences are SQVTM and ANQGSEA.

V and J are TRBV5-4 and TRBJ2-3; 12 bases match TRBD2. Germline CDR1 SGHNT, CDR2 YYREEE (reference sequence). The CDR3 loop spans 16 amino acids. Losses at the gene ends were 4 bases for V and 7 bases for J; bases not matched to a gene: 10. CDR3 sequence (DNA): TGTGCCAGCAGCCCCCTGACTAGCGGGAGTATGAATACGCAGTATTTT. Translation: CASSPLTSGSMNTQYF.

J is TRBJ2-5 and V is TRBV5-1, with 13 bases matching TRBD2. Germline lookup yields CDR1 SGHRS and CDR2 YFSETQ. The CDR3 is 15 amino acids. The junction had 5 bases not matched to a gene; V was cut back by 4 bases and J by 5 bases. CDR3: CASSGGLAGDETQYF. CDR3 nucleotide sequence: TGCGCCAGCAGCGGTGGACTAGCGGGGGACGAGACCCAGTACTTC.

The chain has TRBV7-2 and TRBJ2-7; no firm D call. CDR1 and CDR2 from the germline V gene are SGHTA and FQGNSA. CDR3 size: 12 residues. V was clipped by 5 bases and J by 4 bases, with 9 bases between them. The CDR3 DNA reads TGTGCCAGCAGCCCGGCACAATACGAGCAGTACTTC. As protein: CASSPAQYEQYF. The whole variable domain, filled in from reference TRBV7-2 and TRBJ2-7, reads GAGVSQSPSNKVTEKGKDVELRCDPISGHTALYWYRQSLGQGLEFLIYFQGNSAPDKSGLPSDRFSAERTGGSVSTLTIQRTQQEDSAVYLCASSPAQYEQYFGPGTRLTVT.

The V call is TRBV27, the J call TRBJ1-1; 12 nucleotides match TRBD1. The CDR3 has 15 residues. Germline loops: CDR1 MNHEY, CDR2 SMNVEV (reference sequence). The junction had 4 bases not matched to a gene; V was cut back by 6 bases and J by 2 bases. The CDR3 region is CASRMGQGANTEAFF. CDR3 DNA: TGTGCCAGCAGGATGGGACAGGGGGCAAACACTGAAGCTTTCTTT.

The V gene is TRBV11-2, the J gene TRBJ2-2; 12 bases fit TRBD1. The trim removed 3 bases at V and 4 bases at J, leaving 6 bases unmatched. CDR1 SGHAT and CDR2 FQNNGV come from the germline V gene. The CDR3 consists of 17 residues. This chain's CDR3 is CASSLGTGGRATGELFF. For the CDR3, the DNA is TGTGCCAGCAGCTTGGGGACAGGGGGCCGCGCCACCGGGGAGCTGTTTTTT.

V is TRBV6-5 and J is TRBJ1-6; tentatively, D is TRBD1 (6 bases). Germline V CDR1 and CDR2: MNHEY, SVGAGI. CDR3 length equals 15 residues. Deletions cut 2 bases from V and 6 bases from J, with 11 bases between. In DNA form, the CDR3 reads TGTGCCAGCAGTTACGAACAGGGAGGTAATTCACCCCTCCACTTT. It specifies CASSYEQGGNSPLHF.

Worth noting for this clone: Sequence at one end of the junction differs from germline and may be a read error. The chain combines TRBV7-7 with TRBJ2-2; no firm D call. The germline gives CDR1 SSHAT, CDR2 FNYEAQ (reference sequence). The CDR3 loop spans 12 amino acids. This CDR3 reads CASSPPGGELFF. The CDR3 region has the DNA TGTGCTAGCAGCCCCCCTGGGGGGGAGCTGTTTTTT.

V and J are TRBV7-9 and TRBJ2-4, with D possibly TRBD1 on 5 matching bases. Looked up from germline, CDR1 is SEHNR and CDR2 is FQNEAQ (reference sequence). Between the trimmed V and J ends, which lost 4 bases and 5 bases, there was a span of 9 bases. The CDR3 contains 13 residues. The CDR3 DNA reads as TGTGCCAGCAGCTCCTCGACAGAAAACATTCAGTACTTC. This gives the protein CASSSSTENIQYF.

This clone occurred once. The genes are TRBV6-5 and TRBJ1-1; a weak D match, TRBD1 (6 bases). The V gene lost 0 bases and the J gene lost 6 bases, with 11 bases spanning the gap. Germline V gives CDR1 MNHEY, CDR2 SVGAGI. The CDR3 extends over 14 amino acids. CDR3 DNA: TGTGCCAGCAGTTACTCGGGCAGGGGTGCTGAAGCTTTCTTT. Its protein product is CASSYSGRGAEAFF.

The rearrangement joins TRBV7-9 to TRBJ1-1; TRBD1 might be the D (5 bases). Trimming shortened V by 7 bases and J by 1 base, and 22 bases separated the two germline ends. The germline V gene has CDR1 SEHNR and CDR2 FQNEAQ (reference sequence). The CDR3 runs to 17 residues. As DNA, the CDR3 is TGTGCCAGCAACCCCCCTCGAACGGGGGTTGGGAACACTGAAGCTTTCTTT. This codes for CASNPPRTGVGNTEAFF. Complete variable domain (other parts from reference TRBV7-9 and TRBJ1-1): DTGVSQNPRHKITKRGQNVTFRCDPISEHNRLYWYRQTLGQGPEFLTYFQNEAQLEKSRLLSDRFSAERPKGSFSTLEIQRTEQGDSAMYLCASNPPRTGVGNTEAFFGQGTRLTVV.

The chain joins TRBV5-1 to TRBJ2-2; TRBD1 aligns across 9 bases. V was clipped by 3 bases and J by 5 bases; unmatched bases: 5. This CDR3 is 15 amino acids long. Germline V lookup: CDR1 SGHRS, CDR2 YFSETQ. The CDR3 sequence: CASSSHGQGTGELFF. DNA of the CDR3: TGCGCCAGCAGCTCCCACGGACAGGGGACCGGGGAGCTGTTTTTT.

The rearrangement joins TRBV11-1 to TRBJ2-1; no clear D gene. V lost 5 bases and J 5 bases, leaving 1 base between the germline ends. Germline-derived CDR1 and CDR2 are SGHAT and FQDESV (reference sequence). The length of the CDR3 is 10 residues. CDR3 amino acids: CASSNNEQFF. The CDR3 nucleotides are TGTGCCAGCAGCAACAATGAGCAGTTCTTC. The entire variable domain, with the rest obtained from reference TRBV11-1 and TRBJ2-1, is as follows: EAEVAQSPRYKITEKSQAVAFWCDPISGHATLYWYRQILGQGPELLVQFQDESVVDDSQLPKDRFSAERLKGVDSTLKIQPAELGDSAMYLCASSNNEQFFGPGTRLTVL.

In regard to this clone: At the DNA level, this CDR3 is encoded by other sequences in the same sample as well. The chain links TRBV9 to TRBJ2-1; 8 positions agree with TRBD2. V lost 0 bases to trimming and J lost 6 bases; unmatched junction nucleotides: 2. From germline, CDR1 is SGDLS and CDR2 YYNGEE. This CDR3 is built from 14 residues. CDR3 region: CASSVVTSGNEQFF. For the CDR3, the DNA is TGTGCCAGCAGCGTAGTTACTAGCGGCAATGAGCAGTTCTTC.

The V and J genes are TRBV10-2 and TRBJ2-7, with 11 bases aligning to TRBD2. Per the germline V gene, CDR1 is WSHSY and CDR2 is SAAADI. V shed 10 bases and J 1 base; nucleotides not matched to a gene: 3. The CDR3 is made up of 13 amino acids. The CDR3 is CATTSGDSYEQYF. The CDR3 nucleotides are TGCGCCACGACTAGCGGGGATTCCTACGAGCAGTACTTC.

The V call is TRBV5-4, the J call TRBJ2-7, with D possibly being TRBD1 (5 bases). CDR1 and CDR2 from the germline V gene are SGHNT and YYREEE (reference sequence). This CDR3 spans 14 amino acids. V lost 0 bases and J 2 bases, leaving 9 bases between the germline ends. The CDR3 here is CASSLEDNTYEQYF. In DNA form, the CDR3 reads TGTGCCAGCAGCTTGGAGGACAACACCTACGAGCAGTACTTC.

The genes are TRBV4-1 and TRBJ1-1, with D hard to call. Germline CDR1 reads MGHRA; CDR2 reads YSYEKL. This CDR3 has 15 residues. V was cut by 4 bases and J by 8 bases, with 20 bases left in between. The CDR3 bases are TGCGCCAGCAGCCTGTCACACCCGGACCTTCTAGAAGCTTTCTTT. Its protein is CASSLSHPDLLEAFF.

The chain employs TRBV7-9 and TRBJ1-2; D remains unclear. Trimming removed 4 bases at V and 8 bases at J, with 23 bases between. CDR1 is SEHNR, CDR2 FQNEAQ, per germline (reference sequence). The CDR3 covers 16 residues. The DNA for the CDR3 is TGTGCCAGCAGCTCCACCGACGGGTCTCCGCCATGGGGCTACACCTTC. It yields the protein CASSSTDGSPPWGYTF.

The chain has TRBV29-1 and TRBJ2-5; TRBD2 matches 10 bases. Germline CDR1 is SQVTM and CDR2 is ANQGSEA. Trimming cost V 6 bases and J 5 bases; bases outside gene matches: 9. CDR3 length: 14 amino acids. The CDR3 here is CSVIGLADEETQYF. CDR3 DNA sequence: TGCAGCGTGATTGGACTAGCGGATGAGGAGACCCAGTACTTC.

The V gene is TRBV6-6, the J gene TRBJ2-3; 8 bases fit TRBD2. Germline V CDR1 and CDR2: MNHNY, SVGAGI (reference sequence). V shed 7 bases and J 1 base; nucleotides not matched to a gene: 1. The CDR3 covers 13 residues. As DNA, the CDR3 is TGTGCCAGCACACTAGCGGGCACAGATACGCAGTATTTT. It translates to CASTLAGTDTQYF.

This clone was seen only a few times. Within the sample, other DNA sequences also encode this same CDR3. The chain employs TRBV2 and TRBJ2-2; D remains ambiguous. CDR1 SNHLY and CDR2 FYNNEI come from the germline V gene. The CDR3 runs 13 residues. The germline V and J ends were trimmed by 4 bases and 2 bases, with 5 bases remaining between them. The CDR3 loop reads CASSAGNTGELFF. CDR3 DNA sequence: TGTGCCAGCAGTGCCGGAAACACCGGGGAGCTGTTTTTT.

The chain joins TRBV19 to TRBJ1-1; a possible D gene is TRBD1 (5 bases). The germline CDR1 and CDR2 sequences are LNHDA and SQIVND (reference sequence). The V end was cut by 5 bases, the J end by 3 bases, with 10 bases between. The CDR3 loop spans 13 amino acids. The CDR3 loop reads CASSYQGYTEAFF. The CDR3 coding sequence is TGTGCCAGTAGTTATCAGGGATACACTGAAGCTTTCTTT. Full variable domain (rest looked up from reference TRBV19 and TRBJ1-1): DGGITQSPKYLFRKEGQNVTLSCEQNLNHDAMYWYRQDPGQGLRLIYYSQIVNDFQKGDIAEGYSVSREKKESFPLTVTSAQKNPTAFYLCASSYQGYTEAFFGQGTRLTVV.

The chain carries TRBV28 and TRBJ2-3; D uncertain. The germline CDR1 and CDR2 sequences are MDHEN and SYDVKM. The CDR3 covers 16 residues. V was cut by 6 bases and J by 4 bases, with 20 bases left in between. The CDR3 reads CASSPLSGPSADTQYF. CDR3 DNA: TGTGCCAGCAGCCCACTCTCCGGGCCGAGCGCAGATACGCAGTATTTT.

The chain couples TRBV4-1 to TRBJ2-3; 7 bases match TRBD2. CDR1 and CDR2 from the germline V gene are MGHRA and YSYEKL. V gave up 0 bases and J gave up 2 bases; unmatched junction bases: 5. The CDR3 spans 16 residues. CDR3: CASSQENRGVTDTQYF. The CDR3 DNA is TGCGCCAGCAGCCAAGAGAATCGGGGGGTCACAGATACGCAGTATTTT.

Regarding this clone: The junction does not match germline at one end; this may be a read error. This chain uses TRBV7-7 with TRBJ2-7; D gene uncertain. Germline V gene sequence: CDR1 SSHAT, CDR2 FNYEAQ (reference sequence). The CDR3 is 14 residues long. The CDR3 DNA reads as TGTGCTAGCAGCCGTGGTCCAGGAGACTTGGAGCAGTACTTC. Amino acids: CASSRGPGDLEQYF.

A remark on this clone: Other DNA sequences of this sample code for an identical CDR3. The chain couples TRBV7-9 to TRBJ1-1, with unresolved D. The CDR3 spans 11 residues. Looked up from germline, CDR1 is SEHNR and CDR2 is FQNEAQ (reference sequence). V was clipped by 5 bases and J by 2 bases, with 3 bases between them. The CDR3 bases are TGTGCCAGCAGCCTCAACACTGAAGCTTTCTTT. Translated, it gives CASSLNTEAFF.

The chain recombines TRBV6-1 with TRBJ2-7; TRBD1 aligns across 7 bases. The trim removed 6 bases at V and 0 bases at J, leaving 8 bases unmatched. The CDR3 has 15 amino acids. From germline, CDR1 is MNHNS and CDR2 SASEGT. The CDR3 bases are TGTGCCAGCAGGGGTGACAGGGTTAGCTCCTACGAGCAGTACTTC. Protein sequence: CASRGDRVSSYEQYF.